Sequencing of this T cell receptor (beta chain) was carried out in a study of T cell changes during pregnancy in multiple sclerosis (dated by TCRdb to between 2018 and 2020). A note on the overall study: Changes in the T cell repertoire over the course of pregnancy were examined in this study in women with multiple sclerosis.

As concerns this clone: Its antigen is currently not known. Per-nucleotide qualities are absent, and no much larger clonotype sits a single base away.

The CDR3 holds 17 amino acids from the cysteine to the phenylalanine. This entry keeps only the CDR3 DNA: 51 bases, framed from base 1. Per the germline V gene, MRHNA is the CDR1 and SNTAGT is the CDR2. The junction shows trimming of 0 bases on V and 5 bases on J, and the gene matches do not reach 10 bases of it. Library prep was done by the immunoSEQ multiplex PCR assay. This immuneACCESS table, as held by TCRdb, lists in-frame sequences with V and J called but not all clones. Of the missing ones, under half trace to an unresolved V gene in checked studies; the others have no known cause. The sample yields 75,000 to 80,000 clones; under 95% were counted once. 2.5% to 3% of the sample rests with the top ten.

The starting material was peripheral blood, obtained after pregnancy. The sequence was collected from a female donor in good health, enrolled as a control in a pregnancy study. The chain was built from TRBV6-4 and TRBJ2-1; TRBD2 agrees with 7 junctional bases. The DNA reads as follows: TGTGCCAGCAGTGACTCCCCGGGCGGGGGTCTCAACAATGAGCAGTTCTTC. Its translation reads: CASSDSPGGGLNNEQFF.